The rows below give T cell receptor beta chains drawn from one sample of a study of CD8 T cells in Susac syndrome. TCRdb fed the immunoSEQ multiplex PCR reads into MiXCR, producing one record per CDR3 protein. The sample shows around 200,000 distinct CDR3 sequences, approximately 95% of them seen only once. Sample: CD4+ T cells from PBMCs. These TCRs come from a human donor with multiple sclerosis. The CDR3 runs from the conserved cysteine through the conserved F or W. A D gene is named only where the DNA matches it firmly. The size field is filled for only some rows; it gives once, few, many or a size class.

j_call d_call v_call clone_size cdr3_aa cdr3_nt
TRBJ2-1 . TRBV2 . CASSGAAKRDEQFF TGTGCCAGCAGTGGCGCGGCCAAACGGGATGAGCAGTTCTTC
TRBJ1-5 . TRBV30 . CAWSPGHSNQPQHF TGTGCCTGGAGTCCCGGACATAGCAATCAGCCCCAGCATTTT
TRBJ2-5 TRBD1 TRBV5-6 . CASSPGQGQETQYF TGTGCCAGCAGCCCGGGACAGGGCCAAGAGACCCAGTACTTC
TRBJ2-7 . TRBV9 once CASSVDVSDYEQYF TGTGCCAGCAGCGTAGACGTATCGGACTACGAGCAGTACTTC
TRBJ1-5 . TRBV20-1 . CSARVLGGRNQPQHF TGCAGTGCTAGAGTATTGGGCGGTCGAAATCAGCCCCAGCATTTT
TRBJ2-3 TRBD1 TRBV7-9 once CASSDTGTGVNTQYF TGTGCCAGCAGCGACACCGGGACAGGGGTAAATACGCAGTATTTT
TRBJ2-3 . TRBV20-1 . CSALPTDTQYF TGCAGTGCCCTCCCCACAGATACGCAGTATTTT
TRBJ1-1 . TRBV11-1 . CASSLKSRNTEAFF TGTGCCAGCAGCTTAAAGTCCAGGAACACTGAAGCTTTCTTT
TRBJ2-4 . TRBV5-1 . CASSLGHLAKNIQYF TGCGCCAGCAGCTTGGGACACCTAGCCAAAAACATTCAGTACTTC
TRBJ2-5 . TRBV29-1 . CSVEKKGGETQYF TGCAGCGTTGAAAAAAAGGGAGGAGAGACCCAGTACTTC
TRBJ1-2 . TRBV20-1 once CSARPQTPAERGYTF TGCAGTGCTAGACCTCAAACACCGGCGGAGCGCGGCTACACCTTC
TRBJ2-2 . TRBV7-2 . CASSLFAGNTGELFF TGTGCCAGCAGCTTATTTGCTGGGAACACCGGGGAGCTGTTTTTT
TRBJ1-1 . TRBV19 . CASTQADTLNTEAFF TGTGCCAGCACCCAGGCGGACACCCTTAACACTGAAGCTTTCTTT
TRBJ2-5 TRBD2 TRBV3-1 . CASTPSGSQETQYF TGTGCCAGCACTCCTAGCGGTTCCCAAGAGACCCAGTACTTC
TRBJ2-1 TRBD1 TRBV5-1 . CASSWGTGTPYNEQFF TGCGCCAGCAGCTGGGGGACAGGTACCCCCTACAATGAGCAGTTCTTC
TRBJ2-2 TRBD1 TRBV3-1 . CASSRGQGEATGELFF TGTGCCAGCAGCCGCGGACAGGGTGAAGCCACCGGGGAGCTGTTTTTT
TRBJ2-5 . TRBV11-2 . CASSRGVSETQYF TGTGCCAGCAGCCGAGGGGTATCGGAGACCCAGTACTTC
TRBJ1-4 . TRBV15 . CATSSRLENEKLFF TGTGCCACCAGCAGCCGTCTAGAAAATGAAAAACTGTTTTTT
TRBJ1-1 . TRBV12-3/TRBV12-4 . CASSLELEAFF TGTGCCAGCAGTTTAGAGCTTGAAGCTTTCTTT
TRBJ1-2 TRBD1 TRBV5-1 . CASSSPGQGFGGYTF TGCGCCAGCAGCTCCCCGGGACAGGGGTTTGGCGGCTACACCTTC
TRBJ2-3 . TRBV4-2 . CASSRQATHDTDTQYF TGTGCCAGCAGCCGGCAGGCGACTCATGACACAGATACGCAGTATTTT
TRBJ1-2 TRBD1 TRBV3-1 . CASSQELRTGGGGYTF TGTGCCAGCAGCCAAGAGCTACGGACAGGGGGGGGAGGCTACACCTTC
TRBJ1-2 . TRBV20-1 . CSARGAAYGYTF TGCAGTGCTAGAGGGGCAGCCTATGGCTACACCTTC
TRBJ2-4 . TRBV3-1 . CASSRGQYIQYF TGTGCCAGCAGCCGGGGGCAGTACATTCAGTACTTC
TRBJ1-1 . TRBV11-3 . CASSPGNLNTEAFF TGTGCCAGCAGCCCGGGGAACTTGAACACTGAAGCTTTCTTT
TRBJ2-3 . TRBV2 few CASNEGHGTDTQYF TGTGCCAGCAACGAGGGCCATGGCACAGATACGCAGTATTTT
TRBJ1-4 . TRBV3-1 . CASSQVPEKLFF TGTGCCAGCAGCCAAGTACCTGAAAAACTGTTTTTT
TRBJ1-1 . TRBV29-1 . CSDGGPQGNTEAFF TGCAGCGACGGCGGACCTCAGGGCAACACTGAAGCTTTCTTT
TRBJ2-6 . TRBV14 . CASSHYFGPPGANVLTF TGTGCCAGCAGCCACTACTTTGGACCCCCTGGGGCCAACGTCCTGACTTTC
TRBJ2-1 . TRBV20-1 . CSARIPRVAAFSYNEQFF TGCAGTGCTAGAATCCCCCGGGTAGCTGCCTTCTCCTACAATGAGCAGTTCTTC
TRBJ1-1 TRBD1 TRBV29-1 . CSVNQGGITEAFF TGCAGCGTAAACCAGGGGGGTATCACTGAAGCTTTCTTT
TRBJ1-4 . TRBV25-1 . CASSVFSGSEKLFF TGTGCCAGCAGTGTGTTCTCGGGGTCTGAAAAACTGTTTTTT
TRBJ2-3 TRBD2 TRBV5-4 . CASSLDGTTTDTQYF TGTGCCAGCAGCTTGGATGGGACTACCACAGATACGCAGTATTTT
TRBJ1-1 TRBD1 TRBV12-3/TRBV12-4 . CASSGRQGFRGNTEAFF TGTGCCAGCAGTGGGAGACAGGGGTTTCGGGGGAACACTGAAGCTTTCTTT
TRBJ2-5 . TRBV9 . CASSGREYQETQYF TGTGCCAGCAGCGGCCGAGAGTACCAAGAGACCCAGTACTTC
TRBJ2-5 . TRBV30 few CAWSSQETQYF TGTGCCTGGAGTTCCCAGGAGACCCAGTACTTC